This TCR beta chain was sequenced in a study of shared clonotypes between healthy human individuals. On this clone itself: Its antigen remains unidentified. At the DNA level, this CDR3 is encoded by other sequences in the same sample as well.

V was trimmed by 7 bases and J by 0 bases, leaving 9 bases between them. The length of the CDR3 is 14 residues. Germline CDR1 and CDR2: LNHDA and SQIVND (reference sequence). The method was immunoSEQ multiplex PCR; TCRdb's version includes in-frame clones alone and lacks a portion of them. The table records 2,500,000 or so clones, roughly 93% of them present only once. Subsets obtained from CD4+ cells comprised CD45RA+ naive and CD45RA-negative memory cells. General study results and limits: Richness estimates generally favored naive over memory subsets.

This TCR derives from a young man in good health. Some clones in this sample may be carry-over from other donors' samples. What was sequenced was naive CD4+ T cells from PBMCs. Subset defined: CD45RA+ positively selected. The chain recombines TRBV19 with TRBJ2-2; the D is unclear. Here the CDR3 DNA reads TGTGCCAGTATCAGGCGTGCGAACACCGGGGAGCTGTTTTTT. It translates to CASIRRANTGELFF.